The clone carrying this T cell receptor beta chain was picked up one time. Measured with immunoSEQ multiplex PCR; TCRdb has only the in-frame clones, and not every one. The sample consists of about 38,000 clones, 80% to 90% of them appearing once. The CDR3 sequence is 19 residues long. Germline loops: CDR1 GTSNPN, CDR2 SVGIG (reference sequence). The trim removed 0 bases at V and 4 bases at J, leaving 19 bases unmatched. This entry belongs to a study of T cell changes during pregnancy in multiple sclerosis. The sequence derives from a female donor with multiple sclerosis, enrolled in a pregnancy study. Sequenced material: CD4+ T cells from peripheral blood mononuclear cells, taken before pregnancy. The rearrangement links TRBV30 to TRBJ2-3, with 7 bases matching TRBD2. CDR3 nucleotide sequence: TGTGCCTGGAGTGTACTGTGGGGGGGGGACTTGCCGCTGCCAGATACGCAGTATTTT. Residues: CAWSVLWGGDLPLPDTQYF.